What follows describes a single TCR beta chain. No antigen is known for it. The V and J ends lost 5 bases and 2 bases respectively, with 16 bases between them. CDR1 MNHNS and CDR2 SASEGT come from the germline V gene. The CDR3 runs 15 residues. This sample was included in a study of shared clonotypes between healthy human individuals. Replicate PCRs run on sorted subsets employed approximately 200 ng DNA, 25,000 to 35,000 T cell genomes. Only in-frame clones appear in the TCRdb table, and some are missing; sequencing was by immunoSEQ multiplex PCR. The sample holds about 1.5 million clones, roughly 96% seen once. Points from the study as a whole: In general, naive subsets displayed greater estimated richness than memory subsets did.

This receptor was identified in a man aged 25-45 years in good health. Sequencing was carried out using naive CD4+ T cells sorted from blood. Subset in this sample: CD45RA+ positively selected. The J gene is TRBJ2-7, the V gene TRBV6-1; D tentatively reads TRBD1 or TRBD2 (5 bases each). CDR3 sequence: CASSSRDGAPYEQYF. The CDR3 bases are TGTGCCAGCAGTAGTCGGGACGGCGCACCCTACGAGCAGTACTTC.